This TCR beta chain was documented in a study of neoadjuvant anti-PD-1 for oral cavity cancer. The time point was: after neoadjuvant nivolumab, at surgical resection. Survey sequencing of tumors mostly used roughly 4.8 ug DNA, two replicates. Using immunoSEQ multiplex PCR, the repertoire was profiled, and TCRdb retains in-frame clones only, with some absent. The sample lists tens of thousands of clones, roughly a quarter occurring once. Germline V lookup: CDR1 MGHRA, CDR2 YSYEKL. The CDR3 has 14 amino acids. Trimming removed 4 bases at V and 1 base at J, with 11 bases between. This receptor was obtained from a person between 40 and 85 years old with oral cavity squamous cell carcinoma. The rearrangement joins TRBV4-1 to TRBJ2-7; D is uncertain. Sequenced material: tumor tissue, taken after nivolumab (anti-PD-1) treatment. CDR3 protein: CASSPSALSYEQYF. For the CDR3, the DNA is TGCGCCAGCAGCCCTTCGGCCTTGTCCTACGAGCAGTACTTC.